These 27 T cell receptor beta chains originate from one sample sequenced in a study of blood T cell repertoires in COVID-19. The table came from immunoSEQ multiplex PCR; TCRdb's copy has only in-frame clones and leaves some out. Among approximately 52,000 clones, more than 85% were seen once, and the ten largest hold over 3%. Specimen: peripheral blood. These receptor sequences come from a man over 45 with acute or convalescent COVID-19.

The V and J genes are TRBV18 and TRBJ1-2, with TRBD1 matching over 9 bases. In germline, CDR1 is KGHSH, CDR2 LQKENI. The junction had 15 bases not matched to a gene; V was cut back by 1 base and J by 0 bases. This CDR3 comprises 20 residues. The CDR3 here is CASSPLRAFDRGASNYGYTF. The CDR3 DNA is TGTGCCAGCTCACCACTACGCGCATTTGACAGGGGGGCATCTAACTATGGCTACACCTTC.

V is TRBV27 and J is TRBJ2-7; perhaps TRBD1 as D (6 bases). Germline V gives CDR1 MNHEY, CDR2 SMNVEV (reference sequence). The CDR3 covers 14 residues. The V end was cut by 3 bases, the J end by 6 bases, with 15 bases between. Here the CDR3 reads CASSFAGVESEQYF. In DNA form, the CDR3 reads TGTGCCAGCAGTTTTGCAGGGGTGGAGAGCGAGCAGTACTTC.

The V call is TRBV5-1, the J call TRBJ2-2, with 8 bases fitting TRBD2. This CDR3 is built from 16 residues. The germline V gene has CDR1 SGHRS and CDR2 YFSETQ. Unmatched junction bases numbered 7, after V lost 2 bases and J lost 4 bases. The CDR3 DNA reads TGCGCCAGCAGCTTTGAAGTAGCGGGGAGCACCGGGGAGCTGTTTTTT. This sequence encodes CASSFEVAGSTGELFF.

This clone was seen a handful of times. This chain connects TRBV6-6 to TRBJ2-7, with 11 bases fitting TRBD1. The CDR3 has 15 amino acids. The V and J ends lost 5 bases and 3 bases, in that order; junction bases with no gene match: 6. Germline-derived CDR1 and CDR2 are MNHNY and SVGAGI (reference sequence). For the CDR3, the DNA is TGTGCCAGCAGTATAGCCGGGACAGGGGGCTACGAGCAGTACTTC. As protein: CASSIAGTGGYEQYF.

This chain uses TRBV28 with TRBJ1-6, with D unresolved. V dropped 5 bases and J dropped 6 bases, with 17 bases sitting between them. The CDR3 totals 16 residues. Germline CDR1 reads MDHEN; CDR2 reads SYDVKM. DNA for the CDR3: TGTGCCAGCAGTCGCCTATTCCAGACACCTAATTCACCCCTCCACTTT. It codes for CASSRLFQTPNSPLHF.

The V and J genes are TRBV5-1 and TRBJ2-1; 10 nucleotides agree with TRBD1. Germline loops: CDR1 SGHRS, CDR2 YFSETQ. CDR3 length: 17 amino acids. V dropped 4 bases and J dropped 0; count of bases not matched to a gene: 7. The DNA for the CDR3 is TGCGCCAGCAGCCCGCGGACAGGGGGTTTCTCCTACAATGAGCAGTTCTTC. It yields the protein CASSPRTGGFSYNEQFF.

The chain combines TRBV28 with TRBJ1-5, with D tentatively TRBD1 (6 bases). CDR3 length: 14 amino acids. The V and J ends lost 7 bases and 0 bases respectively, with 10 bases between them. Per the germline V gene, CDR1 is MDHEN and CDR2 is SYDVKM. CDR3 sequence (DNA): TGTGCCAGCAAGGGGGTAAATAGCAATCAGCCCCAGCATTTT. This codes for CASKGVNSNQPQHF.

The chain recombines TRBV11-2 with TRBJ1-2; D might be TRBD1 (6 bases). The CDR3 runs 13 residues. CDR1 is SGHAT and CDR2 is FQNNGV in the germline V gene. Trimming removed 6 bases from V and 8 bases from J, with 16 bases in between. CDR3 coding DNA: TGTGCCAGCAGATTACAGGGATCGACGGGCTACACCTTC. This sequence encodes CASRLQGSTGYTF.

V is TRBV6-5 and J is TRBJ1-2; the D gene is possibly TRBD1 (5 bases). Trimming cost V 7 bases and J 9 bases, with 12 bases left between them. Looked up from germline, CDR1 is MNHEY and CDR2 is SVGAGI. CDR3 length: 11 residues. The DNA for the CDR3 is TGTGCCAGCACCTCCGGGGGACGCTACACCTTC. This translates into CASTSGGRYTF.

This chain links TRBV6-5 with TRBJ2-7; D unresolved. Trimming took off 5 bases at V and 0 bases at J, with 14 bases between the two ends. The CDR3 is 15 residues long. Germline-derived CDR1 and CDR2 are MNHEY and SVGAGI. This CDR3 reads CASSPGLVSSYEQYF. CDR3 sequence (DNA): TGTGCCAGCAGTCCCGGCCTAGTAAGCTCCTACGAGCAGTACTTC.

The chain links TRBV2 to TRBJ2-2; possibly TRBD1 for D (6 bases). Trimming shortened V by 9 bases and J by 0 bases, and 14 bases separated the two germline ends. CDR1 is SNHLY and CDR2 is FYNNEI in the germline V gene. The CDR3 has 15 residues. The chain's CDR3 is CASKLGTPNTGELFF. The CDR3 coding sequence is TGTGCCAGTAAATTAGGGACACCGAACACCGGGGAGCTGTTTTTT.

The V and J genes are TRBV5-1 and TRBJ1-2; maybe TRBD1 (6 bases). The CDR3 is 16 residues long. Trimming removed 0 bases from V and 6 bases from J, with 18 bases in between. Per germline, CDR1 SGHRS and CDR2 YFSETQ. CDR3 nucleotide sequence: TGCGCCAGCAGCTTGGGAGACAGGTTGTTTGAGGATGGCTACACCTTC. Translation gives CASSLGDRLFEDGYTF.

V and J are TRBV11-2 and TRBJ2-1, with 11 bases lining up with TRBD2. The J segment lost 0 bases and the V segment lost 5 bases, leaving 6 bases of the junction unmatched. This CDR3 spans 17 amino acids. From germline, CDR1 is SGHAT and CDR2 FQNNGV. The CDR3 DNA reads TGTGCCAGCAGCCATAGACTAGCGGGGAGCTCCTACAATGAGCAGTTCTTC. Amino acids: CASSHRLAGSSYNEQFF. The full variable domain, with the rest looked up from reference TRBV11-2 and TRBJ2-1, is EAGVAQSPRYKIIEKRQSVAFWCNPISGHATLYWYQQILGQGPKLLIQFQNNGVVDDSQLPKDRFSAERLKGVDSTLKIQPAKLEDSAVYLCASSHRLAGSSYNEQFFGPGTRLTVL.

The chain joins TRBV18 to TRBJ2-5; the D gene is possibly TRBD2 (6 bases). Germline V gene lookup returns CDR1 KGHSH and CDR2 LQKENI. The CDR3 spans 16 residues. Trimming removed 3 bases from V and 4 bases from J, with 18 bases in between. The CDR3 bases are TGTGCCAGCTCACCTGCGGGGCAGCAGGCGGGAGAGACCCAGTACTTC. Translation: CASSPAGQQAGETQYF.

This chain uses TRBV2 with TRBJ1-5, with TRBD1 identical over 7 bases. V dropped 5 bases and J dropped 1; count of bases not matched to a gene: 2. The CDR3 has 14 residues. CDR1 and CDR2 from the germline V gene are SNHLY and FYNNEI. CDR3 sequence (DNA): TGTGCCAGCAGTCCGGGACAGAGCAATCAGCCCCAGCATTTT. The encoded protein is CASSPGQSNQPQHF.

The V call is TRBV14, the J call TRBJ1-1, with D possibly TRBD1 on 6 matching bases. The CDR3 has 15 amino acids. Germline V gives CDR1 SGHDN, CDR2 FVKESK. Trimming left V 2 bases short and J 1 base short, with 11 bases between. Here the CDR3 DNA reads TGTGCCAGCAGCCAACGACAGGCTCCGAACACTGAAGCTTTCTTT. This codes for CASSQRQAPNTEAFF.

V gene TRBV5-4 combines with J gene TRBJ2-7, with 8 bases that match TRBD1. Germline V gene sequence: CDR1 SGHNT, CDR2 YYREEE (reference sequence). Germline trimming cut 0 bases from V and 4 bases from J; bases unmatched to any gene: 6. CDR3 size: 15 residues. DNA of the CDR3: TGTGCCAGCAGCTTGGGGGGACAGGTATTTTACGAGCAGTACTTC. Translation: CASSLGGQVFYEQYF.

V is TRBV11-2 and J is TRBJ2-3, with D possibly being TRBD1 (5 bases). This CDR3 is built from 18 residues. Looked up from germline, CDR1 is SGHAT and CDR2 is FQNNGV. The germline V and J ends were trimmed by 4 bases and 1 base, with 21 bases remaining between them. CDR3 sequence reads: CASSSRDRVFRGTDTQYF. The CDR3 coding sequence is TGTGCCAGCAGCTCCCGAGACAGAGTGTTCCGTGGCACAGATACGCAGTATTTT.

The chain joins TRBV19 to TRBJ2-1, with 14 bases matching TRBD2. This CDR3 has 16 amino acids. Looked up from germline, CDR1 is LNHDA and CDR2 is SQIVND (reference sequence). V gave up 6 bases and J gave up 9 bases; unmatched junction bases: 10. DNA of the CDR3: TGTGCCAGTAGGGCCCTGACTAGCGGGGGGGCCGGTGAGCAGTTCTTC. This sequence encodes CASRALTSGGAGEQFF.

The rearrangement uses TRBV19 and TRBJ1-3; 7 bases agree with TRBD1. Germline V lookup: CDR1 LNHDA, CDR2 SQIVND (reference sequence). J gave up 3 bases and V 3 bases, and 2 bases lay outside the gene matches. This CDR3 has 14 amino acids. The CDR3: CASSIGQVGNTIYF. The CDR3, as DNA: TGTGCCAGTAGTATCGGACAGGTTGGAAACACCATATATTTT.

This sequence joins TRBV9 and TRBJ2-5; D is perhaps TRBD1 (6 bases). Trimming pared 0 bases from V and 3 bases from J, leaving 12 bases between. CDR3 length equals 15 residues. Germline CDR1 SGDLS, CDR2 YYNGEE. In DNA form, the CDR3 reads TGTGCCAGCAGCGTAGGTCCCAGGGGAAAAGAGACCCAGTACTTC. This gives the protein CASSVGPRGKETQYF.

This clone was detected a few times. The chain combines TRBV6-1 with TRBJ1-5; TRBD1 might be the D (6 bases). The ends were cut back, 1 base at V and 2 bases at J, with 12 bases in the middle. This CDR3 comprises 16 residues. CDR1 and CDR2 (germline): MNHNS, SASEGT. CDR3 nucleotide sequence: TGTGCCAGCAGTGAAGTAGGGGGATTGGGCAATCAGCCCCAGCATTTT. It yields the protein CASSEVGGLGNQPQHF.

This sequence joins TRBV19 and TRBJ1-3; 7 positions agree with TRBD1. This CDR3 spans 16 amino acids. V lost 7 bases and J lost 0; bases outside the gene matches: 9. In germline, CDR1 is LNHDA, CDR2 SQIVND (reference sequence). CDR3 protein: CASTGERQGSGNTIYF. CDR3 coding DNA: TGTGCCAGTACCGGTGAGCGACAGGGCTCTGGAAACACCATATATTTT.

V and J are TRBV21-1 and TRBJ2-1; whether TRBD2, the table's D call, matches the DNA was not checked. TRBV21-1 is an annotated pseudogene. The CDR3 contains 13 residues. Here the CDR3 reads CASGEVHGNEQFF. CDR3 DNA: TGTGCCAGCGGGGAGGTACACGGCAATGAGCAGTTCTTC.

V is TRBV5-1 and J is TRBJ2-7, with 8 bases that match TRBD1. Germline V CDR1 and CDR2: SGHRS, YFSETQ. The CDR3 has 12 amino acids. V dropped 4 bases and J dropped 7; count of bases not matched to a gene: 4. The CDR3 is CASSTGGWEQYF. In DNA form, the CDR3 reads TGCGCCAGCAGCACAGGGGGGTGGGAGCAGTACTTC.

This clone was seen just once. The V gene is TRBV12-5, the J gene TRBJ2-3, with 12 positions matching TRBD2. The CDR3 is 16 amino acids. The J segment lost 5 bases and the V segment lost 3 bases, leaving 6 bases of the junction unmatched. CDR1 is LGHNT, CDR2 FRNRAP, per germline. CDR3 amino acids: CASGLPRTSGVDTQYF. The CDR3 coding sequence is TGTGCTAGTGGTTTACCTCGGACTAGCGGGGTAGATACGCAGTATTTT.

The chain carries TRBV19 and TRBJ2-2, with TRBD2 matching 11 bases. The ends lost 4 bases at V and 0 bases at J; junction bases unmatched: 4. Germline V gives CDR1 LNHDA, CDR2 SQIVND (reference sequence). This CDR3 spans 17 amino acids. The CDR3 DNA is TGTGCCAGTAGTAAGACTAGCGGGAAAACGAACACCGGGGAGCTGTTTTTT. This translates into CASSKTSGKTNTGELFF.